The entry that follows covers one T cell receptor beta chain sequence. The sample belongs to a study of T cell responses to AZD1222 COVID-19 vaccine. This table comes from immunoSEQ multiplex PCR, and its TCRdb copy is limited to in-frame clones, with some not included. The data show more than 85,000 clones, around 84% seen once. V lost 6 bases to trimming and J lost 1 base, with 7 bases between them. CDR1 is MNHEY and CDR2 is SVGAGI in the germline V gene. This CDR3 contains 13 residues. This chain connects TRBV6-5 to TRBJ1-3; D remains ambiguous. The source material was peripheral blood, sampled 28 days after the second AZD1222 dose. This clonotype was obtained from an adult who received the AZD1222 COVID-19 vaccine. The chain's CDR3 is CASSRLSGNTIYF. The DNA for the CDR3 is TGTGCCAGCAGCCGCCTTTCTGGAAACACCATATATTTT.